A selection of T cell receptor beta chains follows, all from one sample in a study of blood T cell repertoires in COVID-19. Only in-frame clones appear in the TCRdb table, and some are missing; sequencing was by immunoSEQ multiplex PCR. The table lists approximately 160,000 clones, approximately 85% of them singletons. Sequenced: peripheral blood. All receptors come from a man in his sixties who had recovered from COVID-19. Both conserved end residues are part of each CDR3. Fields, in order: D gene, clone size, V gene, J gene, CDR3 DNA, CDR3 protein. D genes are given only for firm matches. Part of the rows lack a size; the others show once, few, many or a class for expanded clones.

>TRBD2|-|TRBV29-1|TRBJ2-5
TGCAGCGTCGCCACCGGGGGGACTAGCTCGTGGACCCAGTACTTC
CSVATGGTSSWTQYF
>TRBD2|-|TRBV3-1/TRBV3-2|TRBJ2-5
TGTGCCAGCAGCCCTTGGACTAGCGGGGGGGCCGGGATTCGGGAGACCCAGTACTTC
CASSPWTSGGAGIRETQYF
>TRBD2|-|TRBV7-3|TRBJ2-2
TGTGCCAGCAGCTTAATGGCTAGCGGGGACACCGGGGAGCTGTTTTTT
CASSLMASGDTGELFF
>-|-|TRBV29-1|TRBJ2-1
TGCAGCGTTGGTCAGGGGGGCAATGAGCAGTTCTTC
CSVGQGGNEQFF
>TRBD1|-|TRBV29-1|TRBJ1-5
TGCAGCGCCCGACAGGGCCCCAATCAGCCCCAGCATTTT
CSARQGPNQPQHF
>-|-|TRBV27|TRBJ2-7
TGTGCCAGCAGTTCCTCTGGACACCAGTACTTC
CASSSSGHQYF
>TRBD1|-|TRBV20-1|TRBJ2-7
TGCAGTGCTAGTCCCCCGGGACAGACGTATTACGAGCAGTACTTC
CSASPPGQTYYEQYF
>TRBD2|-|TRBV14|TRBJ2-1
TGTGCCAGCAGCCGTAGCGGGGGAACCCACAATGAGCAGTTCTTC
CASSRSGGTHNEQFF
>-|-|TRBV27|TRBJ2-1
TGTGCCAGCAGCGAAACAGGATTCTCCTACAATGAGCAGTTCTTC
CASSETGFSYNEQFF
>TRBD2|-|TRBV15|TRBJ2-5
TGTGCCACAGGGACTACGATGTACCAAGAGACCCAGTACTTC
CATGTTMYQETQYF
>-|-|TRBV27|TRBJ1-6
TGTGCCAGCCAAGCGAGGCCCGGGGCCTATAATTCACCCCTCCACTTT
CASQARPGAYNSPLHF
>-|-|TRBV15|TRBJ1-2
TGTGCCACCAGCAGGATCCCGGTTGGCTACACCTTC
CATSRIPVGYTF
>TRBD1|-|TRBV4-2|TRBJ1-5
TGTGCCAGCAGCCAAGAAACAGGGGGCAGGATTCAGCCCCAGCATTTT
CASSQETGGRIQPQHF
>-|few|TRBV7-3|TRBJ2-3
TGTGCCAGCAGCTTAAGTGTAGCAGGGGCCACAGATACGCAGTATTTT
CASSLSVAGATDTQYF
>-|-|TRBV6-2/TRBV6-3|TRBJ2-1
TGTGCCAGCAGTGTCGGTCCTGTTGAGCAGTTCTTC
CASSVGPVEQFF
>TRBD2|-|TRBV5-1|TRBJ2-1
TGCGCCAGCAGCTTAACCTCGCGGGGAGGGACCGACAATGAGCAGTTCTTC
CASSLTSRGGTDNEQFF
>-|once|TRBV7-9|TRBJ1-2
TGTGCCAGCAGCTTAGGAGCAGGCGATGGCTACACCTTC
CASSLGAGDGYTF
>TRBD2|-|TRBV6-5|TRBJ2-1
TGTGCCAGCAGGTCGTTAGCGGGGCGTGAGCAGTTCTTC
CASRSLAGREQFF
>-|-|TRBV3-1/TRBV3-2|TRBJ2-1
TGTGCCAGCAGCCAAGCTCGTTCATTCGGGGATGAGCAGTTCTTC
CASSQARSFGDEQFF
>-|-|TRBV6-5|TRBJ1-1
TGTGCCAGCAGTTACTCGAGTACAGGGAACACTGAAGCTTTCTTT
CASSYSSTGNTEAFF
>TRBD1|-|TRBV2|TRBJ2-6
TGTGCCAGCAAGGGACAGGGCGCCTCTGGGGCCAACGTCCTGACTTTC
CASKGQGASGANVLTF
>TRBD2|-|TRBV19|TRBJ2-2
TGTGCCAGTAGTTGGCTAGCGGGAGACACCGGGGAGCTGTTTTTT
CASSWLAGDTGELFF
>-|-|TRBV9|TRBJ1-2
TGTGCCAGCAGCGTAGACCCTCTCGCAGGGGCAAGCTACACCTTC
CASSVDPLAGASYTF
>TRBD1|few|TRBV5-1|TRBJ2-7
TGCGCCAGCAGCTTGGGGACAGGGGGTACGTACGAGCAGTACTTC
CASSLGTGGTYEQYF
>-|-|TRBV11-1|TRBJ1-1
TGTGCCAGCAGCCTTCCGGGCGGGTCGTACACTGAAGCTTTCTTT
CASSLPGGSYTEAFF
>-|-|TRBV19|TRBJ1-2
TGTGCCAGTAGTATGGCCGCTTATGGCTACACCTTC
CASSMAAYGYTF
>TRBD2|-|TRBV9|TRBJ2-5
TGTGCCAGCGGTCCCTCGGCTAGCGGGGTCCCGGGGGAGACCCAGTACTTC
CASGPSASGVPGETQYF
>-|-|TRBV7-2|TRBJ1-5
TGTGCCAGCAGCCAGTCAAATCAGCCCCAGCATTTT
CASSQSNQPQHF
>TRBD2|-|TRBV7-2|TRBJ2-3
TGTGCCAGCAGCTACAAAGCGGGGTGGGAGACAGATACGCAGTATTTT
CASSYKAGWETDTQYF
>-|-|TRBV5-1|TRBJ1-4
TGCGCCAGCAGCCCCTCAGGAGCTCAGGGAAGTGAAAAACTGTTTTTT
CASSPSGAQGSEKLFF
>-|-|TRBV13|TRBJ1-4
TGTGCCAGCAGCTTGGGAGGTCCAACTAATGAAAAACTGTTTTTT
CASSLGGPTNEKLFF
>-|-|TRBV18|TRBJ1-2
TGTGCCAGCTCACCGCCGGGTCTCAGGGACTATGGCTACACCTTC
CASSPPGLRDYGYTF
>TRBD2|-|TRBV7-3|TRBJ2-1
TGTGCCAGCAGCTTAACCGGGGGGGCCACTGAGCAGTTCTTC
CASSLTGGATEQFF
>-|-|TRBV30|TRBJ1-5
TGTGCCTGGAGGTCGCGGGGGGCGCCGGATCAGCCCCAGCATTTT
CAWRSRGAPDQPQHF
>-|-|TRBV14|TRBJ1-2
TGTGCCAGCAGCGGGAGCTTCTATGGCTACACCTTC
CASSGSFYGYTF
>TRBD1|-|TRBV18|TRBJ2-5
TGTGCCAGCTCATCCACAGGGGGCATCGTCCAAGAGACCCAGTACTTC
CASSSTGGIVQETQYF
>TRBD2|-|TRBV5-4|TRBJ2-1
TGTGCCAGCCGGGGGGGGCGGGGGACGCATGAGCAGTTCTTC
CASRGGRGTHEQFF
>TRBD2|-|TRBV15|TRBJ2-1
TGTGCCACCAGCAGTCAACTAGCGGGGGGGGATGAGCAGTTCTTC
CATSSQLAGGDEQFF
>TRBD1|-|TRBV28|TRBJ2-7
TGTGCCAGCAGCCGGGACAGCCTTAGGGAGCAGTACTTC
CASSRDSLREQYF